Listed below are T cell receptor beta chains from one sample, sequenced in a study of neurological immune-mediated disorders. TCRdb reprocessed the 5' RACE reads via MiXCR and lists one record per CDR3 protein. The profile shows about 62,000 distinct CDR3 sequences, about 4% of them singletons. Sequenced input: PBMCs. The receptors were sampled from a woman between 50 and 59 years old with multiple sclerosis. Both conserved end residues are part of each CDR3. The order of the fields is J gene, clone size, D gene, V gene, CDR3 DNA, CDR3 protein. D genes are given only for firm matches. Only part of the rows carry a size: once, few, many, or a class if the clone is expanded.

J gene: TRBJ1-2
clone size: few
D gene: TRBD1
V gene: TRBV6-6
CDR3 DNA: TGTGCCAGCAGACGACCCGGGACAGACTATGGCTACACCTTC
CDR3 protein: CASRRPGTDYGYTF

J gene: TRBJ1-2
clone size: many
D gene: TRBD1
V gene: TRBV29-1
CDR3 DNA: TGCAGCGGTTCACAGGGGTCAAACTATGGCTACACCTTC
CDR3 protein: CSGSQGSNYGYTF

J gene: TRBJ1-1
clone size: many
D gene: .
V gene: TRBV20-1
CDR3 DNA: TGCAGTGCTAGAGAGGGGGGGAGGACTGAAGCTTTCTTT
CDR3 protein: CSAREGGRTEAFF

J gene: TRBJ2-5
clone size: many
D gene: .
V gene: TRBV5-1
CDR3 DNA: TGCGCCAGCAGCTTGGCCAGTCAAGAGACCCAGTACTTC
CDR3 protein: CASSLASQETQYF

J gene: TRBJ2-1
clone size: many
D gene: TRBD2
V gene: TRBV7-2
CDR3 DNA: TGTGCCAGCAGCTTAGCTGCTAGCGGTACTCACAATGAGCAGTTCTTC
CDR3 protein: CASSLAASGTHNEQFF

J gene: TRBJ1-2
clone size: .
D gene: TRBD1
V gene: TRBV7-9
CDR3 DNA: TGTGCCAGCAGCGAAGACAGGGTCCAAACCTTC
CDR3 protein: CASSEDRVQTF

J gene: TRBJ1-5
clone size: few
D gene: .
V gene: TRBV7-2
CDR3 DNA: TGTGCCAGCAGCCTCCTTGGGCACAGCAATCAGCCCCAGCATTTT
CDR3 protein: CASSLLGHSNQPQHF

J gene: TRBJ1-6
clone size: few
D gene: .
V gene: TRBV11-2
CDR3 DNA: TGTGCCAGCAGCCTAGGGACTACTAATTCACCCCTCCACTTT
CDR3 protein: CASSLGTTNSPLHF

J gene: TRBJ2-7
clone size: many
D gene: .
V gene: TRBV5-1
CDR3 DNA: TGCGCCAGCAGCCGGGACCTCTACTACGAGCAGTACTTC
CDR3 protein: CASSRDLYYEQYF

J gene: TRBJ2-7
clone size: many
D gene: .
V gene: TRBV20-1
CDR3 DNA: TGCAGTGCTAGAGGTATGGGGCAGGGACTGCTCTTC
CDR3 protein: CSARGMGQGLLF

J gene: TRBJ2-3
clone size: many
D gene: TRBD2
V gene: TRBV11-1
CDR3 DNA: TGTGCCAGCAGCTCCAGAGGACTAGCGGGAGGAGCGGATACGCAGTATTTT
CDR3 protein: CASSSRGLAGGADTQYF

J gene: TRBJ2-1
clone size: .
D gene: .
V gene: TRBV6-4
CDR3 DNA: TGTGCCAGCAGTGAGGAGACTAGGGTGATCGATGAGCAGTTCTTC
CDR3 protein: CASSEETRVIDEQFF

J gene: TRBJ2-6
clone size: many
D gene: TRBD1
V gene: TRBV9
CDR3 DNA: TGTGCCAGCAGTGAAGCTCGACAGGGCGGTGGGGCCAACGTCCTGACTTTC
CDR3 protein: CASSEARQGGGANVLTF

J gene: TRBJ2-3
clone size: .
D gene: TRBD2
V gene: TRBV24-1
CDR3 DNA: TGTGCCACGGGACTACCCGGGAAAGGCGGAGATACGCAGTATTTT
CDR3 protein: CATGLPGKGGDTQYF

J gene: TRBJ1-1
clone size: few
D gene: .
V gene: TRBV19
CDR3 DNA: TGTGCCAGTAGTATAGCTGTGAGGAACACTGAAGCTTTCTTT
CDR3 protein: CASSIAVRNTEAFF

J gene: TRBJ1-1
clone size: many
D gene: .
V gene: TRBV29-1
CDR3 DNA: TGCAGCGTCCGAGGAGGAGAAGAATTGGGGAACACTGAAGCTTTCTTT
CDR3 protein: CSVRGGEELGNTEAFF

J gene: TRBJ2-2
clone size: .
D gene: .
V gene: TRBV7-3
CDR3 DNA: TGTGCCAGCAGCTTACAGTCAGGGCGCACCGGGGAGCTGTTTTTT
CDR3 protein: CASSLQSGRTGELFF

J gene: TRBJ1-1
clone size: many
D gene: .
V gene: TRBV12-3/TRBV12-4
CDR3 DNA: TGTGCCAGCAGTCAGCAAGCGACAGTGTCTGAAGCTTTCTTT
CDR3 protein: CASSQQATVSEAFF

J gene: TRBJ1-1
clone size: many
D gene: .
V gene: TRBV10-2
CDR3 DNA: TGCGCCAGCAGTGATTATGCGCCCCTGCGGTCGAGGCCGAGCGGAAAGAACACTGAAGCTTTCTTT
CDR3 protein: CASSDYAPLRSRPSGKNTEAFF

J gene: TRBJ2-2
clone size: many
D gene: .
V gene: TRBV7-2
CDR3 DNA: TGTGCCAGCAGCTTAGCGCTGGCAGACACCGGGGAGCTGTTTTTT
CDR3 protein: CASSLALADTGELFF

J gene: TRBJ2-1
clone size: few
D gene: TRBD2
V gene: TRBV5-1
CDR3 DNA: TGCGCCAGCAGCGTTAAACTAGCGGGAGTAGGCAATGAGCAGTTCTTC
CDR3 protein: CASSVKLAGVGNEQFF

J gene: TRBJ2-7
clone size: many
D gene: .
V gene: TRBV4-1
CDR3 DNA: TGCGCCAGCAGCCAAAAATCGGGTGGGACTTCCGAGCAGTACTTC
CDR3 protein: CASSQKSGGTSEQYF

J gene: TRBJ1-2
clone size: many
D gene: TRBD1
V gene: TRBV29-1
CDR3 DNA: TGCAGCGTGGAGGACAGGGGGCGCCCCCTCTATGGCTACACCTTC
CDR3 protein: CSVEDRGRPLYGYTF

J gene: TRBJ2-5
clone size: many
D gene: .
V gene: TRBV7-2
CDR3 DNA: TGTGCCAGCACCTCCGATGTGGGAGAGACCCAGTACTTC
CDR3 protein: CASTSDVGETQYF

J gene: TRBJ1-1
clone size: many
D gene: TRBD1
V gene: TRBV6-1
CDR3 DNA: TGTGCCAGCAGCAATGGACAGGGCATTGAAGCTTTCTTT
CDR3 protein: CASSNGQGIEAFF

J gene: TRBJ2-3
clone size: many
D gene: .
V gene: TRBV4-2
CDR3 DNA: TGTGCCAGCGGGATGACAGGAGCGGTGGATACGCAGTATTTT
CDR3 protein: CASGMTGAVDTQYF

J gene: TRBJ2-2
clone size: many
D gene: .
V gene: TRBV24-1
CDR3 DNA: TGTGCCACCAGTGATCTGAACGGACCGGGGGAGCTGTTTTTT
CDR3 protein: CATSDLNGPGELFF

J gene: TRBJ2-7
clone size: many
D gene: .
V gene: TRBV3-1
CDR3 DNA: TGTGCCAGCAGCAGGAGCCCGGGGGAAGGCGAGCAGTACTTC
CDR3 protein: CASSRSPGEGEQYF

J gene: TRBJ1-5
clone size: many
D gene: TRBD1
V gene: TRBV2
CDR3 DNA: TGTGCCAGCAGTGAGCAGGGGGGAGTAGGCAATCAGCCCCAGCATTTT
CDR3 protein: CASSEQGGVGNQPQHF

J gene: TRBJ2-3
clone size: .
D gene: TRBD2
V gene: TRBV7-8
CDR3 DNA: TGTGCCAGCAGCTTAGGCTGGACTAGCGGGAGGTCAGATACGCAGTATTTT
CDR3 protein: CASSLGWTSGRSDTQYF

J gene: TRBJ1-6
clone size: .
D gene: .
V gene: TRBV20-1
CDR3 DNA: TGCAGTGCTAGCCAGGGTTCACCCCTCAACTTT
CDR3 protein: CSASQGSPLNF

J gene: TRBJ2-7
clone size: many
D gene: TRBD1
V gene: TRBV5-5
CDR3 DNA: TGTGCCAGCAGCTCAGGGGGCTGGTCCTACGAGCAGTACTTC
CDR3 protein: CASSSGGWSYEQYF

J gene: TRBJ2-7
clone size: many
D gene: .
V gene: TRBV7-9
CDR3 DNA: TGTGCCAGCAGCTTAGCAGATAGGGGCGAGCAGTACTTC
CDR3 protein: CASSLADRGEQYF

J gene: TRBJ1-1
clone size: .
D gene: TRBD1
V gene: TRBV12-3/TRBV12-4
CDR3 DNA: TGTGCCAGCAGGAGGGACAGGGACACCACTGAAGCTTTCTTT
CDR3 protein: CASRRDRDTTEAFF

J gene: TRBJ2-1
clone size: .
D gene: TRBD2
V gene: TRBV5-1
CDR3 DNA: TGCGCCAGCAGCCCGGGGGTCGGTAGCGGGAGAGATGAGCAGTTCTTC
CDR3 protein: CASSPGVGSGRDEQFF

J gene: TRBJ1-1
clone size: many
D gene: TRBD1
V gene: TRBV12-3/TRBV12-4
CDR3 DNA: TGTGCCAGCAGGGGACAGCACACTGAAGCTTTCTTT
CDR3 protein: CASRGQHTEAFF

J gene: TRBJ1-5
clone size: few
D gene: .
V gene: TRBV3-1
CDR3 DNA: TGTGCCAGCAGCCAAGGACGGACGTATCAGCCCCAGCATTTT
CDR3 protein: CASSQGRTYQPQHF

J gene: TRBJ2-2
clone size: .
D gene: .
V gene: TRBV18
CDR3 DNA: TGTGCCAGCTCAGCGACTCTGGCGAACACCGGGGAGCTGTTTTTT
CDR3 protein: CASSATLANTGELFF

J gene: TRBJ1-1
clone size: many
D gene: .
V gene: TRBV20-1
CDR3 DNA: TGCAGTGCTAGTGTACAGGGTGCTGAAGCTTTCTTT
CDR3 protein: CSASVQGAEAFF

J gene: TRBJ2-7
clone size: many
D gene: .
V gene: TRBV7-7
CDR3 DNA: TGTGCTAGCAGCTTATACCTAGCTTCCGAGCAGTACTTC
CDR3 protein: CASSLYLASEQYF

J gene: TRBJ2-1
clone size: many
D gene: TRBD2
V gene: TRBV28
CDR3 DNA: TGTGCCAGCAGGACGACTAGCGGGACTGGATACAATGAGCAGTTCTTC
CDR3 protein: CASRTTSGTGYNEQFF

J gene: TRBJ2-5
clone size: many
D gene: .
V gene: TRBV29-1
CDR3 DNA: TGCAGCGTTGGAAGTCGGCAGCAAGAGACCCAGTACTTC
CDR3 protein: CSVGSRQQETQYF

J gene: TRBJ2-6
clone size: few
D gene: .
V gene: TRBV7-9
CDR3 DNA: TGTGCCAGCAGCTTAAACCCCTCTGGGGCCAAAGTCCTGACTTTC
CDR3 protein: CASSLNPSGAKVLTF

J gene: TRBJ1-5
clone size: many
D gene: TRBD1
V gene: TRBV6-2/TRBV6-3
CDR3 DNA: TGTGCCAGCAGCGGGACAGCTAGCAATCAGCCCCAGCATTTT
CDR3 protein: CASSGTASNQPQHF

J gene: TRBJ2-1
clone size: .
D gene: TRBD2
V gene: TRBV27
CDR3 DNA: TGTGCCAGTAGTTTTAGCGGGAGTTACAATGAGCAGTTCTTC
CDR3 protein: CASSFSGSYNEQFF

J gene: TRBJ1-1
clone size: many
D gene: TRBD1
V gene: TRBV25-1
CDR3 DNA: TGTGCCAGCAGTAAGACAGGGGTGATAACTGAAGCTTTCTTT
CDR3 protein: CASSKTGVITEAFF

J gene: TRBJ2-5
clone size: few
D gene: TRBD2
V gene: TRBV20-1
CDR3 DNA: TGCAGTGCTGGGTTTCCAGCGGGAGGGAGTGAGACCCAGTACTTC
CDR3 protein: CSAGFPAGGSETQYF

J gene: TRBJ2-7
clone size: many
D gene: .
V gene: TRBV9
CDR3 DNA: TGTGCCAGCAGCCGCCGTTCTAGCGTAAACTACGAGCAGTACTTC
CDR3 protein: CASSRRSSVNYEQYF

J gene: TRBJ1-3
clone size: many
D gene: .
V gene: TRBV5-1
CDR3 DNA: TGCGCCAGCAGCTTAGCCCCTTATATGGGAAACACCATATATTTT
CDR3 protein: CASSLAPYMGNTIYF

J gene: TRBJ1-1
clone size: many
D gene: .
V gene: TRBV5-5
CDR3 DNA: TGTGCCAGCAGCTTGGGGGTGGCGGACACTGAAGCTTTCTTT
CDR3 protein: CASSLGVADTEAFF

J gene: TRBJ2-5
clone size: .
D gene: TRBD1
V gene: TRBV12-3/TRBV12-4
CDR3 DNA: TGTGCCAGCAGTCTCGGGACAGGGAAGGATAAGACCCAGTACTTC
CDR3 protein: CASSLGTGKDKTQYF

J gene: TRBJ1-2
clone size: many
D gene: .
V gene: TRBV3-1
CDR3 DNA: TGTGCCAGCAGCCAACGTCAGGGGAACTATGGCTACACCTTC
CDR3 protein: CASSQRQGNYGYTF

J gene: TRBJ1-1
clone size: many
D gene: .
V gene: TRBV20-1
CDR3 DNA: TGCAGTGCTAGAGTTCCCGGGAACACTGAAGCTTTCTTT
CDR3 protein: CSARVPGNTEAFF

J gene: TRBJ2-1
clone size: many
D gene: TRBD2
V gene: TRBV10-3
CDR3 DNA: TGTGCCATCAGTGAAGCTAGCGGGAGGTCGGATGAGCAGTTCTTC
CDR3 protein: CAISEASGRSDEQFF

J gene: TRBJ2-3
clone size: many
D gene: .
V gene: TRBV11-3
CDR3 DNA: TGTGCCAGCAGCTTCGACACTGCGCAGTATTTT
CDR3 protein: CASSFDTAQYF

J gene: TRBJ2-5
clone size: many
D gene: .
V gene: TRBV5-1
CDR3 DNA: TGCGCCACCCGACGGGAGGACAGGGAAGAGACCCAGTACTTC
CDR3 protein: CATRREDREETQYF